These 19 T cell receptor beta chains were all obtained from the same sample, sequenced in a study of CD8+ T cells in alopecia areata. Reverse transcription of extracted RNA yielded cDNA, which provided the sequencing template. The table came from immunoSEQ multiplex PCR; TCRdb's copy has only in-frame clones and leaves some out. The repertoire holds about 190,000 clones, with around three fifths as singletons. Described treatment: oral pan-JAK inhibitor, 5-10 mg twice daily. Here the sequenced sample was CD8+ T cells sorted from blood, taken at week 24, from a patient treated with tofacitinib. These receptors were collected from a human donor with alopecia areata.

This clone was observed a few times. CDR3 region: CASSHGQGSTDTQYF. The CDR3, as DNA: TGCGCCAGCAGCCACGGACAGGGAAGCACAGATACGCAGTATTTT. This chain connects TRBV5-1 to TRBJ2-3; TRBD1 matches at 8 bases. V lost 4 bases and J lost 0; bases outside the gene matches: 4. The CDR3 length is 15 residues. Germline loops: CDR1 SGHRS, CDR2 YFSETQ.

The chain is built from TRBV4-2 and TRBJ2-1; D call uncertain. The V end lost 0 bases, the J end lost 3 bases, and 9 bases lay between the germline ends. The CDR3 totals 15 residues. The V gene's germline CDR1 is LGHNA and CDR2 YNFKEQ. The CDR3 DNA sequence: TGTGCCAGCAGCCAAGAGGCATCAGACTACAATGAGCAGTTCTTC. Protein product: CASSQEASDYNEQFF.

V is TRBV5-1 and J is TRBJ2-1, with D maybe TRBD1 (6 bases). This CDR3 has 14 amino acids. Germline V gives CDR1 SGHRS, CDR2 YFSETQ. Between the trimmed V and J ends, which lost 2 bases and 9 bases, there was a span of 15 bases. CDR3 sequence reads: CASSFPQGHGEQFF. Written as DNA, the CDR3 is TGCGCCAGCAGCTTCCCCCAGGGACATGGTGAGCAGTTCTTC.

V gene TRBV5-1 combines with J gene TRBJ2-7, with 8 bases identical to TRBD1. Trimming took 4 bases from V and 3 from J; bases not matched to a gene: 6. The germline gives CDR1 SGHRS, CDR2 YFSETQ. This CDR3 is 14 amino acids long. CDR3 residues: CASSETGEFYEQYF. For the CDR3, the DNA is TGCGCCAGCAGCGAGACAGGGGAGTTCTACGAGCAGTACTTC.

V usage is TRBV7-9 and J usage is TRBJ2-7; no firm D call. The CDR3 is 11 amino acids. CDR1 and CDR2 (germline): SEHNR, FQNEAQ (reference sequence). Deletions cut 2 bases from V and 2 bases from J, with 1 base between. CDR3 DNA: TGTGCCAGCAGCTTAACCTACGAGCAGTACTTC. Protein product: CASSLTYEQYF.

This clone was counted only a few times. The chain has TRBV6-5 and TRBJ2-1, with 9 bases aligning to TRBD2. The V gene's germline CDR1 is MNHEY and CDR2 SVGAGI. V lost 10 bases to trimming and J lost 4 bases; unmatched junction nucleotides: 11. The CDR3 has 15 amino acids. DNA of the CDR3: TGTGCCACCCGACAAGCGGGGGGACTTTACAATGAGCAGTTCTTC. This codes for CATRQAGGLYNEQFF.

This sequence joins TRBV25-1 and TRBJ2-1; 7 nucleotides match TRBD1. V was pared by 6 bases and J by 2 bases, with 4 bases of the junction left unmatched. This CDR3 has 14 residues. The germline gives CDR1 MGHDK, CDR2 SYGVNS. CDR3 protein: CASSLTGTYNEQFF. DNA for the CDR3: TGTGCCAGCAGCCTGACAGGGACCTACAATGAGCAGTTCTTC.

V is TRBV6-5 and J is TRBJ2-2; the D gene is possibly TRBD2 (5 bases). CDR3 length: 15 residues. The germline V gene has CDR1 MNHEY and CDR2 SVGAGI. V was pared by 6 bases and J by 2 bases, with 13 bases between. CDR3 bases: TGTGCCAGCAGCCGGAGCGGTGGTAACACCGGGGAGCTGTTTTTT. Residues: CASSRSGGNTGELFF.

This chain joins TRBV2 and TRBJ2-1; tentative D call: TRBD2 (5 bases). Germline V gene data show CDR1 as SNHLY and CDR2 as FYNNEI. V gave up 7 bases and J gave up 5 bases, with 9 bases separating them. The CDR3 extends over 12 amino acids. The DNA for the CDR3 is TGTGCCAGCAAAGGACTTAACAATGAGCAGTTCTTC. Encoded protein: CASKGLNNEQFF.

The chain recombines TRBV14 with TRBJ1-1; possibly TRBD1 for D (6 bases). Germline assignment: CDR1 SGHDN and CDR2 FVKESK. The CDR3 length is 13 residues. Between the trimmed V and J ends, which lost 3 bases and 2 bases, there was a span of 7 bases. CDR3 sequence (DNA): TGTGCCAGCAGCCAGGGGGGCAACACTGAAGCTTTCTTT. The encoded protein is CASSQGGNTEAFF.

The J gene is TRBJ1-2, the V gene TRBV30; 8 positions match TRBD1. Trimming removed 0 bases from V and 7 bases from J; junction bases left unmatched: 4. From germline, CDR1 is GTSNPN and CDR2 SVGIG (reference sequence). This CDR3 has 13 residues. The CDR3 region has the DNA TGTGCCTGGAGTGTTCAGGGGGCTTCTGGCTACACCTTC. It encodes CAWSVQGASGYTF.

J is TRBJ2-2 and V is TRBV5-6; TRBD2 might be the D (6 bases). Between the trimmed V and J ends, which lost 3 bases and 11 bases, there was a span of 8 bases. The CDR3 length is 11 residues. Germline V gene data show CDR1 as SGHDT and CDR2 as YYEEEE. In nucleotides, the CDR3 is TGTGCCAGCAGCTACGGGGGTGAGCTGTTTTTT. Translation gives CASSYGGELFF.

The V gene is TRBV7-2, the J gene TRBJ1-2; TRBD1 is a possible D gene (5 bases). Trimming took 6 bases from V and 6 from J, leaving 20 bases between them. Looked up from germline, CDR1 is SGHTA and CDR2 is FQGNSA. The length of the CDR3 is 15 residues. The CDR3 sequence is CASRGPPDWRDGYTF. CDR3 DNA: TGTGCCAGCAGGGGACCGCCTGATTGGAGAGATGGCTACACCTTC.

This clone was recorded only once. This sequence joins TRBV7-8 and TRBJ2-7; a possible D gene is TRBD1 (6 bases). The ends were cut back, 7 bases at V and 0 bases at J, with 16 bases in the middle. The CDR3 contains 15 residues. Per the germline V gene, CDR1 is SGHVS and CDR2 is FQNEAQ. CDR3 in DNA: TGTGCCAGCACATCTTGGGAGACAGGCTCCTACGAGCAGTACTTC. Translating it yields CASTSWETGSYEQYF.

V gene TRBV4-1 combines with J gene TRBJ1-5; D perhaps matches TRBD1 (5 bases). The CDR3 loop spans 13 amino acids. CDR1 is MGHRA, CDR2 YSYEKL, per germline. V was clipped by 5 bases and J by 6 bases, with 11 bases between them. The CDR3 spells CASSRGVGQPQHF. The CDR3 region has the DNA TGCGCCAGCAGCAGGGGAGTCGGTCAGCCCCAGCATTTT.

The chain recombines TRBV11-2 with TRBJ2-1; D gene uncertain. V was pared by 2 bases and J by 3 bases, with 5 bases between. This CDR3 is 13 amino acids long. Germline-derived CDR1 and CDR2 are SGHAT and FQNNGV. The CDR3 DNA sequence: TGTGCCAGCAGCTTAAACCACTACAATGAGCAGTTCTTC. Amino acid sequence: CASSLNHYNEQFF.

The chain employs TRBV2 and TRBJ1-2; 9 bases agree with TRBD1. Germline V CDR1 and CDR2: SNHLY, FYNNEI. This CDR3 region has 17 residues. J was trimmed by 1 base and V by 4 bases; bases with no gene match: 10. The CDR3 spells CASSVGDRVHNNYGYTF. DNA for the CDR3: TGTGCCAGCAGTGTGGGGGACAGGGTGCATAATAACTATGGCTACACCTTC.

The CDR3 loop is CAWNGGRRDGAFF. As DNA, the CDR3 is TGTGCCTGGAACGGGGGGCGCCGGGATGGAGCTTTCTTT. This chain connects TRBV30 to TRBJ1-1; possibly TRBD1 for D (6 bases). Between the trimmed V and J ends, which lost 4 bases and 10 bases, there was a span of 19 bases. The CDR3 is 13 residues long. The germline V gene encodes CDR1 GTSNPN and CDR2 SVGIG (reference sequence).

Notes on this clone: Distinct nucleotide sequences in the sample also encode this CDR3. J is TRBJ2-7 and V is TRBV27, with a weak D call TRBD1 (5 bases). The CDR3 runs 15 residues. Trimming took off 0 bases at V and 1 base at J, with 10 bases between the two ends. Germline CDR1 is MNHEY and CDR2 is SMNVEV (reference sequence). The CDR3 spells CASSLSVAGSYEQYF. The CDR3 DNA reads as TGTGCCAGCAGTTTATCCGTGGCAGGGTCCTACGAGCAGTACTTC.